The rows below give T cell receptor beta chains drawn from one sample of a study of shared clonotypes between healthy human individuals. Method: immunoSEQ multiplex PCR; TCRdb's copy keeps in-frame clones and lacks some. The sample consists of approximately 2.5 million clones, roughly 93% of them appearing once. Sequences were obtained from naive CD4+ T cells from PBMCs. Receptors originate from a man aged 18-30 years in good health. Some clones in this sample may be carry-over from other donors' samples. Both conserved end residues are part of each CDR3. Each record gives: D gene, clone size, J gene, V gene, CDR3 DNA, CDR3 protein. D genes are given only for firm matches. Clone sizes are given selectively: once, few, many, or a class where the clone is expanded.

d_call: TRBD1
clone_size: -
j_call: TRBJ2-7
v_call: TRBV5-1
cdr3_nt: TGCGCCAGCAGCTTGGGCGGACAGGAGGTTGCGCAGTACTTC
cdr3_aa: CASSLGGQEVAQYF

d_call: TRBD1
clone_size: -
j_call: TRBJ1-1
v_call: TRBV2
cdr3_nt: TGTGCCAGCAGTGTGAGGGGGCGAGGAACTGAAGCTTTCTTT
cdr3_aa: CASSVRGRGTEAFF

d_call: -
clone_size: -
j_call: TRBJ1-3
v_call: TRBV5-1
cdr3_nt: TGCGCCAGCAGCGCGGTAGGGAACTCTGGAAACACCATATATTTT
cdr3_aa: CASSAVGNSGNTIYF

d_call: -
clone_size: few
j_call: TRBJ1-1
v_call: TRBV29-1
cdr3_nt: TGCAGCGTTCCGAGGGGTTCGGGAACTGAAGCTTTCTTT
cdr3_aa: CSVPRGSGTEAFF

d_call: -
clone_size: -
j_call: TRBJ2-7
v_call: TRBV30
cdr3_nt: TGTGCCTGGAGTGCCTCAAACGAGCAGTACTTC
cdr3_aa: CAWSASNEQYF

d_call: TRBD2
clone_size: once
j_call: TRBJ2-1
v_call: TRBV29-1
cdr3_nt: TGCAGCGTGAGGCTAGCGGGACTGGATGAGCAGTTCTTC
cdr3_aa: CSVRLAGLDEQFF

d_call: -
clone_size: -
j_call: TRBJ1-4
v_call: TRBV28
cdr3_nt: TGTGCCAGCAGTTTACCGGGGGGGCATAAAGAAAAACTGTTTTTT
cdr3_aa: CASSLPGGHKEKLFF

d_call: -
clone_size: -
j_call: TRBJ2-1
v_call: TRBV28
cdr3_nt: TGTGCCAGCAGTCCCCATGAGGGGACCTACAATGAGCAGTTCTTC
cdr3_aa: CASSPHEGTYNEQFF

d_call: -
clone_size: -
j_call: TRBJ2-3
v_call: TRBV29-1
cdr3_nt: TGCAGCGTTGCCGTCACAGATACGCAGTATTTT
cdr3_aa: CSVAVTDTQYF

d_call: TRBD1
clone_size: -
j_call: TRBJ1-1
v_call: TRBV28
cdr3_nt: TGTGCCAGCAGTTCAACTCGGACAGGAGCTTTCTTT
cdr3_aa: CASSSTRTGAFF

d_call: -
clone_size: once
j_call: TRBJ2-1
v_call: TRBV6-1
cdr3_nt: TGTGCCAGCAGGGGGACTCGAGACAATGAGCAGTTCTTC
cdr3_aa: CASRGTRDNEQFF

d_call: -
clone_size: -
j_call: TRBJ1-2
v_call: TRBV4-1
cdr3_nt: TGCGCCAGCAGCCTTCTCCGAGTCCAGATCTATGGCTACACCTTC
cdr3_aa: CASSLLRVQIYGYTF

d_call: TRBD1
clone_size: -
j_call: TRBJ2-1
v_call: TRBV28
cdr3_nt: TGTGCCAGCAGTCCCCCAGGGACAGGGGCCAATGAGCAGTTCTTC
cdr3_aa: CASSPPGTGANEQFF

d_call: -
clone_size: -
j_call: TRBJ1-2
v_call: TRBV5-1
cdr3_nt: TGCGCCAGCAGCTCACAGCCCACAGGGACCAACTATGGCTACACCTTC
cdr3_aa: CASSSQPTGTNYGYTF

d_call: -
clone_size: -
j_call: TRBJ2-7
v_call: TRBV18
cdr3_nt: TGTGCGAGCCGGGCGGCCAGCTCCTACGAGCAGTACTTC
cdr3_aa: CASRAASSYEQYF

d_call: TRBD1
clone_size: -
j_call: TRBJ1-1
v_call: TRBV5-6
cdr3_nt: TGTGCCAGCAGCTTGGGGACAGGGGGGAACACTGAAGCTTTCTTT
cdr3_aa: CASSLGTGGNTEAFF

d_call: -
clone_size: -
j_call: TRBJ2-1
v_call: TRBV2
cdr3_nt: TGTGCCAGCAGGGGGCTTTTACAGGACATAGAGCAGTTCTTC
cdr3_aa: CASRGLLQDIEQFF

d_call: -
clone_size: -
j_call: TRBJ1-4
v_call: TRBV18
cdr3_nt: TGTGCCAGCTCACCGGGAGGCAGCTTCAATGAAAAACTGTTTTTT
cdr3_aa: CASSPGGSFNEKLFF

d_call: TRBD1
clone_size: -
j_call: TRBJ2-7
v_call: TRBV2
cdr3_nt: TGTGCCAGCACGGGACAGGGGCTGTACGAGCAGTACTTC
cdr3_aa: CASTGQGLYEQYF

d_call: -
clone_size: -
j_call: TRBJ1-2
v_call: TRBV28
cdr3_nt: TGTGCCAGCAGTACCCACAAGGTCTACACCTTC
cdr3_aa: CASSTHKVYTF

d_call: TRBD2
clone_size: -
j_call: TRBJ2-7
v_call: TRBV10-3
cdr3_nt: TGTGCCACGGGGGGTGTAGCGGGAGTCTACGAGCAGTACTTC
cdr3_aa: CATGGVAGVYEQYF

d_call: TRBD1
clone_size: -
j_call: TRBJ2-7
v_call: TRBV6-5
cdr3_nt: TGTGCCAGCAGTTACTCGTCGGGACAGACCTACGAGCAGTACTTC
cdr3_aa: CASSYSSGQTYEQYF

d_call: -
clone_size: -
j_call: TRBJ2-7
v_call: TRBV21-1
cdr3_nt: TGTGCCAGCAGCAAAGGTGCTAGCGGGACCGCCTACGAGCAGTACTTC
cdr3_aa: CASSKGASGTAYEQYF

d_call: -
clone_size: -
j_call: TRBJ2-7
v_call: TRBV5-1
cdr3_nt: TGCGCCAGCAGCTTGGGAGGCGCGGTGAGCTCCTACGAGCAGTACTTC
cdr3_aa: CASSLGGAVSSYEQYF

d_call: -
clone_size: -
j_call: TRBJ2-3
v_call: TRBV27
cdr3_nt: TGTGCCAGCGGGTGGTTGGAGGGAGATACGCAGTATTTT
cdr3_aa: CASGWLEGDTQYF

d_call: -
clone_size: -
j_call: TRBJ2-2
v_call: TRBV9
cdr3_nt: TGTGCCAGCAGCTTAGGACAACCCGGGGAGCTGTTTTTT
cdr3_aa: CASSLGQPGELFF

d_call: -
clone_size: -
j_call: TRBJ2-2
v_call: TRBV9
cdr3_nt: TGTGCCAGCAGCGTAGCCTCCACCGCGAACACCGGGGAGCTGTTTTTT
cdr3_aa: CASSVASTANTGELFF

d_call: -
clone_size: -
j_call: TRBJ2-2
v_call: TRBV5-1
cdr3_nt: TGCGCCAGCAGCGGGCGGCAGGGGAACACCGGGGAGCTGTTTTTT
cdr3_aa: CASSGRQGNTGELFF

d_call: -
clone_size: -
j_call: TRBJ1-1
v_call: TRBV7-2
cdr3_nt: TGTGCCAGCAGCTTAGGGGGGGGCTACATGAACACTGAAGCTTTCTTT
cdr3_aa: CASSLGGGYMNTEAFF

d_call: -
clone_size: -
j_call: TRBJ1-2
v_call: TRBV5-1
cdr3_nt: TGCGCCAGCAGCTCAGACTATGGCTACACCTTC
cdr3_aa: CASSSDYGYTF

d_call: TRBD1
clone_size: -
j_call: TRBJ1-2
v_call: TRBV5-1
cdr3_nt: TGCGCCAGCAGCTCCCCGGGACAGGGAGGTGGCTACACCTTC
cdr3_aa: CASSSPGQGGGYTF

d_call: TRBD2
clone_size: -
j_call: TRBJ2-1
v_call: TRBV7-3
cdr3_nt: TGTGCCAGCAGGGTGACTAGCGGGAGCCCCAATGAGCAGTTCTTC
cdr3_aa: CASRVTSGSPNEQFF

d_call: -
clone_size: -
j_call: TRBJ1-1
v_call: TRBV30
cdr3_nt: TGTGCCTGGAGTGTACCCCACGCAGGGTGGGCGAACACTGAAGCTTTCTTT
cdr3_aa: CAWSVPHAGWANTEAFF

d_call: TRBD1
clone_size: few
j_call: TRBJ1-1
v_call: TRBV10-1
cdr3_nt: TGCGCCAGCAGTGAGTCGAGGACAGGAGGACGGGCTTTCTTT
cdr3_aa: CASSESRTGGRAFF

d_call: -
clone_size: -
j_call: TRBJ1-5
v_call: TRBV7-3
cdr3_nt: TGTGCCAGCAGCTCTTCCAACGGGCGGGCGGATGATAGCAATCAGCCCCAGCATTTT
cdr3_aa: CASSSSNGRADDSNQPQHF

d_call: TRBD1
clone_size: -
j_call: TRBJ2-5
v_call: TRBV5-1
cdr3_nt: TGCGCCAGCTCCTCCCCCCAGGGGGCTTGGGAGACCCAGTACTTC
cdr3_aa: CASSSPQGAWETQYF

d_call: TRBD1
clone_size: -
j_call: TRBJ1-1
v_call: TRBV28
cdr3_nt: TGTGCCAGCAGTTTAAACCAGGGGGCGGGCAACACTGAAGCTTTCTTT
cdr3_aa: CASSLNQGAGNTEAFF

d_call: -
clone_size: -
j_call: TRBJ2-7
v_call: TRBV5-4
cdr3_nt: TGTGCCAGCAGCTTCAGCGAGAGGGAGCAGTACTTC
cdr3_aa: CASSFSEREQYF

d_call: TRBD1
clone_size: few
j_call: TRBJ1-1
v_call: TRBV5-4
cdr3_nt: TGTGCCAGCAGCTCCTTGGACAGGGGAAACACTGAAGCTTTCTTT
cdr3_aa: CASSSLDRGNTEAFF

d_call: TRBD1
clone_size: -
j_call: TRBJ2-7
v_call: TRBV29-1
cdr3_nt: TGCAGCGTTGTCTGGGACAGGACATACGAGCAGTACTTC
cdr3_aa: CSVVWDRTYEQYF

d_call: TRBD1
clone_size: few
j_call: TRBJ1-2
v_call: TRBV28
cdr3_nt: TGTGCCAGCAGTTACAGGGGGCAAGGCACCTTC
cdr3_aa: CASSYRGQGTF

d_call: TRBD1
clone_size: -
j_call: TRBJ2-2
v_call: TRBV9
cdr3_nt: TGTGCCAGCAGCGATCATTCGGACAGGGGGAACACCGGGGAGCTGTTTTTT
cdr3_aa: CASSDHSDRGNTGELFF

d_call: -
clone_size: -
j_call: TRBJ1-1
v_call: TRBV28
cdr3_nt: TGTGCCAGCAGTTATGACGGTAACACTGAAGCTTTCTTT
cdr3_aa: CASSYDGNTEAFF